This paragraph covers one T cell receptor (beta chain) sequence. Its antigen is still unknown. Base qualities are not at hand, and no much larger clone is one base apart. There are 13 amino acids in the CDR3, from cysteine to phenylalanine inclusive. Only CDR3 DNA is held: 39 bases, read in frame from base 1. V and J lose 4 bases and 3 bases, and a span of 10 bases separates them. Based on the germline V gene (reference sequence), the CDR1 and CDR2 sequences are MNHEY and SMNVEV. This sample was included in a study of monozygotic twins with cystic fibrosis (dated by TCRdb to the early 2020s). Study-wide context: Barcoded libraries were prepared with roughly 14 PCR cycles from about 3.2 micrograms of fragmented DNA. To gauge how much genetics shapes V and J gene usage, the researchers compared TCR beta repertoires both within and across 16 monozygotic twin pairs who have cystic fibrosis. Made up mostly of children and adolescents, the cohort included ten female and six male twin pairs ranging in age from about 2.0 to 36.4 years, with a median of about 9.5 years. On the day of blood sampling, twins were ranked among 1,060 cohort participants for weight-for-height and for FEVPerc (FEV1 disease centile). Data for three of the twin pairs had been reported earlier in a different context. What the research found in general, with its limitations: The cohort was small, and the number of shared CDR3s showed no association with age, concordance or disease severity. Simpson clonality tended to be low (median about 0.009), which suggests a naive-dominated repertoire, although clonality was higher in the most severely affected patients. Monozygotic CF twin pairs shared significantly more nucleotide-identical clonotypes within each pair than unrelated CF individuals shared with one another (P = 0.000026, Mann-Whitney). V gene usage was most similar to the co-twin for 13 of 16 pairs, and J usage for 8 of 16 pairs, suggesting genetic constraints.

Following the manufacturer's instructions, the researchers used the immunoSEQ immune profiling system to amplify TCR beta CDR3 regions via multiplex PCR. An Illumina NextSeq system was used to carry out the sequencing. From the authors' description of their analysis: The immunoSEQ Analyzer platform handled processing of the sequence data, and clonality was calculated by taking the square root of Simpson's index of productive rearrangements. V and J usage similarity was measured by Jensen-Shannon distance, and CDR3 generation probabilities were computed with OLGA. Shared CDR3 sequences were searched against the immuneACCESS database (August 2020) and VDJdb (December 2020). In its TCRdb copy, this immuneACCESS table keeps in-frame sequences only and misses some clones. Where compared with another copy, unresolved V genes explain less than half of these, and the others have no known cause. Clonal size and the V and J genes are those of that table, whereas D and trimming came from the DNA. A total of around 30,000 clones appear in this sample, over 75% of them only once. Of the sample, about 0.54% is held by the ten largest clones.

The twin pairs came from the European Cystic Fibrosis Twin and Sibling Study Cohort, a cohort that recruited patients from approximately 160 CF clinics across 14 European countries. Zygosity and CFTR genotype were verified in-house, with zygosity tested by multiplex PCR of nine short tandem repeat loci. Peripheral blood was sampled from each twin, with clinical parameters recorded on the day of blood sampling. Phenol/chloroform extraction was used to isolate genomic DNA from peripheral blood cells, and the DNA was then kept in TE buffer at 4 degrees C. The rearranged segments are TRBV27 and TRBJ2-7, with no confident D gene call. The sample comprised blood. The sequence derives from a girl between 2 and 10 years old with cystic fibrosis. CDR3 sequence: CASSYGPGYEQYF. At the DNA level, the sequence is TGTGCCAGCAGTTACGGGCCAGGCTACGAGCAGTACTTC.